The rows below give T cell receptor beta chains drawn from one sample of a study of PD-1 blockade in classical Hodgkin lymphoma. Method: immunoSEQ multiplex PCR; TCRdb's copy keeps in-frame clones and lacks some. The sample includes roughly 35,000 clones, about 86% seen only once; the top ten take 7% to 9%. This sample comprised peripheral blood mononuclear cells (PBMCs), obtained before the second cycle of nivolumab. These receptors came from a human donor with classical Hodgkin lymphoma. The CDR3 runs from the conserved cysteine through the conserved F or W. Fields, in order: clone size, J gene, V gene, D gene, CDR3 DNA, CDR3 protein. The D gene is left open where the match is weak. Rows may omit the clone size; those that give it use once, few, many or a size class.

>once|TRBJ1-3|TRBV29-1|-
TGCAGCGTTGCCCCGACCCCCAGCGGGAACACCATATATTTT
CSVAPTPSGNTIYF
>-|TRBJ2-7|TRBV7-9|TRBD2
TGTGCCAGCAGCCATACTAGCGGCCCCTACGAGCAGTACTTC
CASSHTSGPYEQYF
>-|TRBJ2-7|TRBV10-1|-
TGCGCCAGCAGTGAGGGGCAGGTGTTTAACTACGAGCAGTACTTC
CASSEGQVFNYEQYF
>-|TRBJ2-7|TRBV6-1|-
TGTGCCACTATAGTATGGGGCGCCGGGGAGCAGTACTTC
CATIVWGAGEQYF
>-|TRBJ2-3|TRBV11-2|-
TGTGCCAGCAGCCCCCACCCGGGAGTCGATACGCAGTATTTT
CASSPHPGVDTQYF
>-|TRBJ2-7|TRBV4-1|-
TGCGCCAGCAGCCAACAGTCCGGAGGGACGGACTCCTACGAGCAGTACTTC
CASSQQSGGTDSYEQYF
>-|TRBJ2-1|TRBV14|-
TGTGCCAGCACGGCGGCCTCTTGGAATGAGCAGTTCTTC
CASTAASWNEQFF
>-|TRBJ2-7|TRBV11-2|-
TGTGCCAGCAGCTTACTTGACTACGAGCAGTACTTC
CASSLLDYEQYF
>-|TRBJ2-5|TRBV7-3|TRBD2
TGTGCCAGCAGCCCTAGCGGGCAAGAGACCCAGTACTTC
CASSPSGQETQYF
>-|TRBJ2-1|TRBV6-5|-
TGTGCCAGCAGCCAGTCGGGGAGCTCCTACAATGAGCAGTTCTTC
CASSQSGSSYNEQFF
>-|TRBJ2-7|TRBV28|-
TGTGCCAGCAGTCCCCCCGGGGGAGAGCCTTTTTACGAGCAGTACTTC
CASSPPGGEPFYEQYF
>-|TRBJ1-4|TRBV28|TRBD1
TGTGCCAGCAGTTCCCACAGGGGAGAGGCTTTGAAGCTGTTTTTT
CASSSHRGEALKLFF
>-|TRBJ2-2|TRBV7-3|-
TGTGCCAGCAGCTTATTGGGGGTGGCCGGGGAGCTGTTTTTT
CASSLLGVAGELFF
>-|TRBJ2-7|TRBV10-3|TRBD2
TGTGCCATCAGTGAGTCGCTAGCGGATTCTGCCTACGAGCAGTACTTC
CAISESLADSAYEQYF
>-|TRBJ2-5|TRBV7-9|-
TGTGCCAGCAGCTTACTCCTCGACAGCGAGGAGACCCAGTACTTC
CASSLLLDSEETQYF
>once|TRBJ2-7|TRBV7-2|TRBD1
TGTGCCAGCAGTTACAGGGGCGGTAAGGAGCAGTACTTC
CASSYRGGKEQYF
>-|TRBJ1-2|TRBV5-1|-
TGCGCCAGCAGCTTGGGGGGGCTTTCTGGCTACACCTTC
CASSLGGLSGYTF
>-|TRBJ2-1|TRBV2|-
TGTGCCAGCACGGCTAGCAGAAATGGGGCTGAGCAGTTCTTC
CASTASRNGAEQFF
>-|TRBJ1-6|TRBV5-1|-
TGCGCCAGCAGGGCGACAGTTTCCAATTCACCCCTCCACTTT
CASRATVSNSPLHF
>-|TRBJ2-1|TRBV27|-
TGTGCCAGCAGTTTACTCCTTCCCTACAATGAGCAGTTCTTC
CASSLLLPYNEQFF
>-|TRBJ2-7|TRBV5-1|-
TGCGCCAACAGCTTGCTGCAGGAGAGTTTCTACGAGCAGTACTTC
CANSLLQESFYEQYF
>-|TRBJ2-7|TRBV12-1|-
TGTGCCAGCAGCTCTCCCGGGACTAGCTTGGGTGAGCAGTACTTC
CASSSPGTSLGEQYF
>-|TRBJ1-5|TRBV18|-
TGTGCCAGCTCCCTAAGCGGGCAAGGAGGGAATCAGCCCCAGCATTTT
CASSLSGQGGNQPQHF
>-|TRBJ1-4|TRBV15|TRBD1
TGTGCCACCAGCAGCCGGGACAGGGGGCGAGTTGGCTATGAAAAACTGTTTTTT
CATSSRDRGRVGYEKLFF
>once|TRBJ1-2|TRBV6-1|-
TGTGCCAGCAGTGAAGGCGCGTATGGCTACACCTTC
CASSEGAYGYTF
>-|TRBJ2-1|TRBV4-1|TRBD1
TGCGCCAGCAGCCATAGGGGACAGGGAACAAATGAGCAGTTCTTC
CASSHRGQGTNEQFF